The rows below give T cell receptor beta chains drawn from one sample of a study of blood T cell repertoires in COVID-19. The assay was immunoSEQ multiplex PCR, and TCRdb's table has in-frame clones only and misses some. Among roughly 200,000 clones listed, around 80% were seen once. Sequences were obtained from peripheral blood. The source of these receptors is a woman older than 75 with COVID-19, enrolled during active disease. CDR3s include the opening cysteine and the closing phenylalanine or tryptophan. A D gene is named only where the DNA matches it firmly. Not every row has a clone size; where given, it reads once, few, many or a size class.

NA	TRBV3-1/TRBV3-2	NA	TRBJ1-5	CASSLSRGANQPQHF	TGTGCCAGCAGCCTCTCTCGGGGGGCGAATCAGCCCCAGCATTTT
NA	TRBV19	TRBD1	TRBJ2-3	CASSDRGTDTQYF	TGTGCCAGTAGTGACAGGGGGACAGATACGCAGTATTTT
few	TRBV18	TRBD1	TRBJ2-1	CASSTIRDRYNEQFF	TGTGCCAGCTCAACTATTCGGGACAGGTACAATGAGCAGTTCTTC
NA	TRBV19	TRBD1	TRBJ1-2	CASSIVDRGRANYGYTF	TGTGCCAGTAGTATTGTGGACAGGGGACGAGCTAACTATGGCTACACCTTC
NA	TRBV5-1	NA	TRBJ1-3	CASSLLGQGNSGNTIYF	TGCGCCAGCAGCTTGTTAGGGCAGGGTAACTCTGGAAACACCATATATTTT
NA	TRBV10-3	NA	TRBJ2-5	CATRERLQETQYF	TGTGCCACCAGGGAGCGGTTGCAAGAGACCCAGTACTTC
NA	TRBV5-1	TRBD2	TRBJ2-7	CASSLGGGGPYEQYF	TGCGCCAGCAGCTTGGGCGGGGGGGGCCCCTACGAGCAGTACTTC
NA	TRBV7-2	NA	TRBJ1-6	CASSENRVGNSPLHF	TGTGCCAGCAGCGAAAACAGGGTCGGGAATTCACCCCTCCACTTT
NA	TRBV7-9	TRBD1	TRBJ1-6	CASSLGQGGSPLHF	TGTGCCAGCAGCTTGGGACAGGGTGGTTCACCCCTCCACTTT
once	TRBV21-1	NA	TRBJ2-5	CASSPNSGDSFNTIPTQETQYF	TGTGCCAGCAGCCCGAATTCGGGGGACAGCTTCAATACCATACCCACTCAAGAGACCCAGTACTTC
many	TRBV4-1	TRBD1	TRBJ1-3	CASSQFRQGKSGNTIYF	TGCGCCAGCAGCCAATTTAGACAGGGGAAGTCTGGAAACACCATATATTTT
NA	TRBV7-8	NA	TRBJ1-5	CASSFSQRDSNQPQHF	TGTGCCAGCAGCTTCTCTCAGAGGGATAGCAATCAGCCCCAGCATTTT
NA	TRBV6-5	NA	TRBJ2-3	CASSYTAEKQYF	TGTGCCAGCAGTTACACGGCGGAAAAGCAGTATTTT
NA	TRBV2	NA	TRBJ1-1	CASSAGRNTEAFF	TGTGCCAGCAGTGCAGGGCGGAACACTGAAGCTTTCTTT
once	TRBV5-1	NA	TRBJ1-6	CASSLAGYSPLHF	TGCGCCAGCAGCTTGGCCGGGTATTCACCCCTCCACTTT
NA	TRBV7-2	NA	TRBJ1-2	CASSPSIRFNYGYTF	TGTGCCAGCAGCCCCTCGATCAGGTTTAACTATGGCTACACCTTC
NA	TRBV5-1	TRBD1	TRBJ2-3	CASSLGQGITDTQYF	TGCGCCAGCAGCTTGGGACAGGGGATCACAGATACGCAGTATTTT
NA	TRBV7-2	TRBD1	TRBJ1-2	CASSISRDRAYGYTF	TGTGCCAGCAGCATCAGCCGGGACAGGGCCTATGGCTACACCTTC
few	TRBV18	NA	TRBJ2-5	CASSQGGEETQYF	TGTGCCAGCTCGCAAGGCGGTGAAGAGACCCAGTACTTC
NA	TRBV16	NA	TRBJ2-4	CASSQLNRRGAKNIQYF	TGTGCCAGCAGCCAATTGAACCGTCGGGGAGCCAAAAACATTCAGTACTTC
NA	TRBV29-1	NA	TRBJ2-3	CSANSGTDTQYF	TGCAGCGCAAATTCGGGTACAGATACGCAGTATTTT
NA	TRBV11-2	TRBD2	TRBJ2-1	CASSLEQGLAGVIYNEQFF	TGTGCCAGCAGCTTAGAGCAGGGTCTGGCGGGGGTGATCTACAATGAGCAGTTCTTC
NA	TRBV5-1	TRBD1	TRBJ1-2	CASSSAGTGNYGYTF	TGCGCCAGCAGCTCCGCCGGGACAGGGAACTATGGCTACACCTTC
NA	TRBV6-4	NA	TRBJ2-1	CASSDRFRGAVGEQFF	TGTGCCAGCAGTGACCGCTTTCGGGGGGCAGTGGGTGAGCAGTTCTTC
NA	TRBV30	TRBD1	TRBJ1-3	CAWRDRAGNTIYF	TGTGCCTGGAGGGACAGGGCTGGAAACACCATATATTTT
NA	TRBV9	TRBD1	TRBJ1-2	CASSVGDRGAYGYTF	TGTGCCAGCAGCGTGGGTGACAGGGGAGCCTATGGCTACACCTTC
NA	TRBV27	TRBD1	TRBJ1-2	CASSLSGDRGLRDGYTF	TGTGCCAGCAGTTTATCGGGGGACAGGGGCCTTCGGGATGGCTACACCTTC
NA	TRBV5-1	NA	TRBJ2-3	CASSVQGDTQYF	TGCGCCAGCAGCGTGCAGGGAGATACGCAGTATTTT
NA	TRBV3-1/TRBV3-2	NA	TRBJ2-2	CASSPLLNTGELFF	TGTGCCAGCAGCCCCCTGCTAAACACCGGGGAGCTGTTTTTT
NA	TRBV19	NA	TRBJ1-5	CASTGQLLEPQHF	TGTGCCAGTACCGGACAGTTATTGGAGCCCCAGCATTTT
once	TRBV15	NA	TRBJ2-7	CATSREATSYEQYF	TGTGCCACCAGCAGAGAAGCCACCTCCTACGAGCAGTACTTC
NA	TRBV30	NA	TRBJ1-5	CAWSVMGRNNQPQHF	TGTGCCTGGAGTGTAATGGGCAGGAACAATCAGCCCCAGCATTTT
NA	TRBV10-3	NA	TRBJ1-2	CAISEGRVALYGYTF	TGTGCCATCAGTGAGGGTAGAGTAGCACTCTATGGCTACACCTTC
NA	TRBV19	NA	TRBJ2-1	CASSIPSSAYNEQFF	TGTGCCAGTAGTATTCCTTCCTCAGCCTACAATGAGCAGTTCTTC
NA	TRBV19	TRBD1	TRBJ1-1	CASSPRDRNTEAFF	TGTGCCAGTAGTCCCCGGGACAGGAACACTGAAGCTTTCTTT
NA	TRBV3-1/TRBV3-2	NA	TRBJ1-2	CASSQGEYYGYTF	TGTGCCAGCAGCCAAGGGGAGTACTATGGCTACACCTTC
once	TRBV6-2/TRBV6-3	NA	TRBJ1-1	CASSRAGGNTEAFF	TGTGCCAGCAGTCGGGCCGGGGGGAACACTGAAGCTTTCTTT
few	TRBV4-2	TRBD2	TRBJ2-1	CASSPATSGVYNEQFF	TGTGCCAGCAGCCCCGCGACTAGCGGGGTCTACAATGAGCAGTTCTTC
NA	TRBV6-4	TRBD2	TRBJ2-5	CASSSVSGGGQETQYF	TGTGCCAGCAGTAGCGTCAGCGGGGGTGGACAAGAGACCCAGTACTTC
NA	TRBV3-1/TRBV3-2	TRBD1	TRBJ1-6	CASSQDLGRGFNSPLHF	TGTGCCAGCAGCCAAGATCTGGGCAGGGGGTTCAATTCACCCCTCCACTTT
NA	TRBV24-1	TRBD2	TRBJ2-5	CATLAGEETQYF	TGTGCCACCCTAGCGGGGGAAGAGACCCAGTACTTC
NA	TRBV7-6	TRBD2	TRBJ2-7	CASSSLAGAIYEQYF	TGTGCCAGCAGCTCCCTAGCGGGGGCCATTTACGAGCAGTACTTC
NA	TRBV28	NA	TRBJ1-6	CASSWGGGWQGRNSPLHF	TGTGCCAGCAGTTGGGGCGGCGGGTGGCAGGGGCGGAATTCACCCCTCCACTTT
NA	TRBV20-1	TRBD2	TRBJ2-1	CSASSGGTYNEQFF	TGCAGTGCTAGTAGCGGGGGAACATACAATGAGCAGTTCTTC
NA	TRBV6-5	NA	TRBJ1-5	CAVRVPSNQPQHF	TGTGCTGTCCGTGTCCCTAGCAATCAGCCCCAGCATTTT
NA	TRBV7-3	NA	TRBJ2-3	CASSLQGSPTDTQYF	TGTGCCAGCAGCTTACAGGGGTCCCCCACAGATACGCAGTATTTT
NA	TRBV7-2	TRBD2	TRBJ2-1	CASSLGSGGSNEQFF	TGTGCCAGCAGCTTAGGATCGGGGGGGTCGAATGAGCAGTTCTTC
NA	TRBV4-3	TRBD1	TRBJ2-3	CASSDRGVGADTQYF	TGCGCCAGCAGCGACAGGGGTGTAGGTGCAGATACGCAGTATTTT
NA	TRBV28	NA	TRBJ2-2	CASSLEQGNGELFF	TGTGCCAGCAGTTTAGAGCAGGGGAACGGGGAGCTGTTTTTT
NA	TRBV28	NA	TRBJ1-1	CASTSVRGTEAFF	TGTGCCAGCACCAGTGTCAGGGGCACTGAAGCTTTCTTT
NA	TRBV30	NA	TRBJ1-1	CAQAQASGTEAFF	TGTGCACAGGCACAGGCGTCGGGCACTGAAGCTTTCTTT
NA	TRBV3-1/TRBV3-2	NA	TRBJ2-3	CASRYGLASTDTQYF	TGTGCCAGCAGGTACGGACTGGCAAGCACAGATACGCAGTATTTT
few	TRBV7-7	TRBD1	TRBJ1-4	CASSLGSGQTNEKLFF	TGTGCTAGCAGCCTAGGATCGGGACAGACTAATGAAAAACTGTTTTTT
NA	TRBV7-9	TRBD1	TRBJ1-1	CASSLPETGVTEAFF	TGTGCCAGCAGCCTCCCGGAGACAGGGGTCACTGAAGCTTTCTTT
NA	TRBV5-6	NA	TRBJ1-1	CASIPSGGRMNTEAFF	TGTGCCAGCATCCCCTCGGGGGGGAGGATGAACACTGAAGCTTTCTTT